One and the same sample provided the 3 T cell receptor beta chains below, sequenced in a study of T cell responses to AZD1222 COVID-19 vaccine. Profiling relied on immunoSEQ multiplex PCR, and the TCRdb table lists in-frame clones only, not all of them. The data contain 70,000 to 80,000 clones, around 81% of them seen just once; the ten biggest clones take up around 48%. The sequences come from peripheral blood, collected 28 days after the second AZD1222 dose. These receptors came from an adult who received the AZD1222 COVID-19 vaccine.

The genes are TRBV27 and TRBJ1-2, with D possibly TRBD1 on 6 matching bases. Trimming left V 3 bases short and J 4 bases short, with 12 bases between. Germline V gene data show CDR1 as MNHEY and CDR2 as SMNVEV (reference sequence). This CDR3 is built from 14 residues. CDR3 residues: CASSFSGAVYGYTF. The CDR3 coding sequence is TGTGCCAGCAGTTTTTCGGGGGCTGTCTATGGCTACACCTTC.

The chain couples TRBV7-6 to TRBJ2-7, with 7 positions matching TRBD1. CDR3 size: 14 residues. The germline V gene has CDR1 SGHVS and CDR2 FNYEAQ. J lost 3 bases, V lost 5 bases, and 7 bases had no gene match. The CDR3 sequence: CASSPTGTNYEQYF. The CDR3 region has the DNA TGTGCCAGCAGCCCGACAGGGACCAACTACGAGCAGTACTTC.

The chain uses TRBV2 and TRBJ2-5; D might be TRBD2 (5 bases). This CDR3 has 13 residues. V shed 1 base and J shed 5 bases, with 8 bases lying between them. From germline, CDR1 is SNHLY and CDR2 FYNNEI. The CDR3 region has the DNA TGTGCCAGCAGTGAAGTCCAGCGGGAGACCCAGTACTTC. Amino acid sequence: CASSEVQRETQYF.